The table lists the clone carrying this T cell receptor (beta chain) with a few counts. What it recognizes is unknown. The data belong to a study of response to subunit inactivated influenza vaccine. TCRdb called the RT-PCR reads again in MiXCR, with one record for every CDR3 protein. The sample lists roughly 290,000 distinct CDR3 sequences; 21% were seen once. The CDR3 sequence is 14 residues long. V trimming: 6 bases; J trimming: 4 bases; junction bases outside the gene matches: 7. Findings and limits, study-wide: The authors put forward the suggestion that each seasonal influenza vaccination may bring in only a limited number of new T cells.

V gene TRBV12-3 or TRBV12-4 combines with J gene TRBJ1-1; TRBD1 aligns across 8 bases. The sequencing used PBMCs from blood, collected about 19 months after vaccination. The sequence derives from a man in his fifties or sixties who received an inactivated influenza vaccine. CDR3 sequence: CASSMTGVGTEAFF. DNA for the CDR3: TGTGCCAGCAGCATGACAGGGGTAGGCACTGAAGCTTTCTTT.